This T cell receptor beta chain was documented in a study of T cell responses to AZD1222 COVID-19 vaccine. Sequenced by immunoSEQ multiplex PCR; TCRdb stores in-frame clones only, minus some. The repertoire holds about 99,000 clones, with approximately 89% as singletons. The germline gives CDR1 MNHNS, CDR2 SASEGT. The CDR3 extends over 17 amino acids. Trimming removed 4 bases from V and 2 bases from J; junction bases left unmatched: 6. The TCR was taken from an adult who received the AZD1222 COVID-19 vaccine. This sequence joins TRBV6-1 and TRBJ2-6; 9 positions match TRBD2. The sequencing here drew on peripheral blood, taken 28 days after the second AZD1222 dose. CDR3 nucleotide sequence: TGTGCCAGCAGTGCTATTAGCGGGAGCCCTGGGGCCAACGTCCTGACTTTC. Translation gives CASSAISGSPGANVLTF.